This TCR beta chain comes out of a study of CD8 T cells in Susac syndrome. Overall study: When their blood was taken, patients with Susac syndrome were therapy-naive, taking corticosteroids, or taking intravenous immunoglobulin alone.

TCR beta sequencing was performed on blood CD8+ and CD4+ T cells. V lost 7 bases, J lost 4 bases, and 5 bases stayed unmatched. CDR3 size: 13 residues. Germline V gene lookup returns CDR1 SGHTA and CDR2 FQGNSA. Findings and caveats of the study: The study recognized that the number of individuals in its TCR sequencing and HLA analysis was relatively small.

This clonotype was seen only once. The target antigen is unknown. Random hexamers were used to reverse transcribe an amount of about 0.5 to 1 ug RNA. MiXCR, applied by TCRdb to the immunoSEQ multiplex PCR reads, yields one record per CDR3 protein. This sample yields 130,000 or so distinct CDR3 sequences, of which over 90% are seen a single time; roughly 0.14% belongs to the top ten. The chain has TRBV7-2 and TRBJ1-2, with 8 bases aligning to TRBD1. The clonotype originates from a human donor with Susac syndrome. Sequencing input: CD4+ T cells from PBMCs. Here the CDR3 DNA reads TGTGCCAGCACTCTACAGGGGGGCTATGGCTACACCTTC. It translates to CASTLQGGYGYTF.